These T cell receptor beta chains were read from a single sample in a study of blood T cell repertoires in COVID-19. Profiled with immunoSEQ multiplex PCR; TCRdb holds only in-frame clones, not every one. The sample holds roughly 440,000 clones; around 89% are singletons and the top ten take roughly an eighth. The specimen sequenced was peripheral blood. These receptors came from a woman in her fifties or sixties with COVID-19, enrolled during active disease. Each CDR3 is given with its conserved first and last residue. D genes are given only for firm matches. Clone size, where shown, is once, few, many, or a class for clones that have expanded.

clone size | J gene | V gene | D gene | CDR3 DNA | CDR3 protein
once | TRBJ2-3 | TRBV10-3 | - | TGTGCCATCAGTGAGTCCTGGCGGGGTAATTCCCGCACAGATACGCAGTATTTT | CAISESWRGNSRTDTQYF
- | TRBJ2-3 | TRBV2 | TRBD2 | TGTGCCAGCAGTGGGACTAGCGGGGGGGCCACAGATACGCAGTATTTT | CASSGTSGGATDTQYF
- | TRBJ1-2 | TRBV30 | - | TGTGCCTGGAATCGGGGAAACGGCTACACCTTC | CAWNRGNGYTF
- | TRBJ2-5 | TRBV2 | TRBD1 | TGTGCCAGCAGTTTCCCGGGACAGGGGGACGGAGAGACCCAGTACTTC | CASSFPGQGDGETQYF
- | TRBJ1-2 | TRBV9 | - | TGTGCCAGCAGTGTGGCGGACAACACTAACTATGGCTACACCTTC | CASSVADNTNYGYTF
once | TRBJ2-5 | TRBV6-2/TRBV6-3 | TRBD2 | TGTGCCAGCAGTTACTCCGGGTTCGGAAGCGGGGGGGATTGGGGGACCCAGTACTTC | CASSYSGFGSGGDWGTQYF
- | TRBJ1-1 | TRBV11-2 | - | TGTGCCAGCAGCTTAGTCCTCTTGAGCACTGAAGCTTTCTTT | CASSLVLLSTEAFF
- | TRBJ2-2 | TRBV28 | - | TGTGCCAGCAGTTTAGGTGCGGGCTCCGGGGAGCTGTTTTTT | CASSLGAGSGELFF
once | TRBJ1-1 | TRBV5-6 | TRBD1 | TGTGCCAGCAGCTTGGCCGGGGCAGGGGGCGCCGGGCTGGGTGCTTTCTTT | CASSLAGAGGAGLGAFF
- | TRBJ2-2 | TRBV3-1/TRBV3-2 | TRBD1 | TGTGCAAGCAAGGGGGCTAGGGACACCGGGGAGCTGTTTTTT | CASKGARDTGELFF
- | TRBJ2-7 | TRBV7-2 | TRBD2 | TGTGCCAGCAGCTTAGCTCGAGCGGGGGCCCCCTCCTACGAGCAGTACTTC | CASSLARAGAPSYEQYF
- | TRBJ2-3 | TRBV2 | TRBD2 | TGTGCCACAATAACGGGGGGGGCCCGCACAGATACGCAGTATTTT | CATITGGARTDTQYF
- | TRBJ1-6 | TRBV30 | - | TGTGCCTGGAGTAGGACTGAAAATTCACCCCTCCACTTT | CAWSRTENSPLHF
- | TRBJ1-5 | TRBV7-9 | - | TGTGCCAGCAGCCCCCAGGGGATCCAGCCCCAGCATTTT | CASSPQGIQPQHF
- | TRBJ1-5 | TRBV5-6 | - | TGTGCCAGCAGCGAACAGGGAAATCAGCCCCAGCATTTT | CASSEQGNQPQHF
- | TRBJ2-7 | TRBV5-1 | TRBD2 | TGCGCCAGCAGCTCGAAGGCGGGAGATTCCTACGAGCAGTACTTC | CASSSKAGDSYEQYF
- | TRBJ1-4 | TRBV2 | - | TGTGCCAGCAGTGCAGGGATCGGGGGAGAAAAACTGTTTTTT | CASSAGIGGEKLFF
few | TRBJ1-5 | TRBV2 | TRBD1 | TGTGCCAGCAGCGTGACAGGGGATCAGCCCCAGCATTTT | CASSVTGDQPQHF
- | TRBJ2-3 | TRBV9 | TRBD2 | TGTGCCAGCAGCGTAGCCTCAACTGGACTAGCGGGGCCAGATACGCAGTATTTT | CASSVASTGLAGPDTQYF
- | TRBJ1-6 | TRBV5-8 | - | TGTGCCAGCAGCCCCCGCGTACAACGGGATTCACCCCTCCACTTT | CASSPRVQRDSPLHF
- | TRBJ2-3 | TRBV19 | - | TGTGCCAGTAAACCCCCGGGCACAGATACGCAGTATTTT | CASKPPGTDTQYF
few | TRBJ1-2 | TRBV12-3/TRBV12-4 | TRBD1 | TGTGCCAGCAGTTCGACAGGGAGCTATGGCTACACCTTC | CASSSTGSYGYTF
- | TRBJ2-3 | TRBV5-1 | TRBD2 | TGCGCCAGCAGCCCCCGACGGGGAGGGACAGATACGCAGTATTTT | CASSPRRGGTDTQYF
- | TRBJ1-2 | TRBV19 | - | TGTGCCAGTAGTATGGGAGCGGTCGGGGGTAGGAATGGCTACACCTTC | CASSMGAVGGRNGYTF
few | TRBJ1-6 | TRBV7-8 | - | TGTGCCAGCAGCTTAGGATCAAGCAGGGGACCTTATTCACCCCTCCACTTT | CASSLGSSRGPYSPLHF
- | TRBJ2-3 | TRBV9 | - | TGTGCCAGCAGCGTAGGTGTGGGGCGGCCAGGTAGGGCAGATACGCAGTATTTT | CASSVGVGRPGRADTQYF
- | TRBJ1-2 | TRBV9 | - | TGTGCCAGCAGCGTAGGCGGCCTGAATGAAGGCTACACCTTC | CASSVGGLNEGYTF
once | TRBJ1-2 | TRBV10-1 | - | TGCGCCAGCAGTGACGGGGACTATGGCTACACCTTC | CASSDGDYGYTF
- | TRBJ2-7 | TRBV21-1 | - | TGTGCCAGCCCCAGGGGCGAGCAGTACTTC | CASPRGEQYF
- | TRBJ2-2 | TRBV10-3 | - | TGTGCCATCAGTGGTGTGGGAGTTGGCACCGGGGAGCTGTTTTTT | CAISGVGVGTGELFF
- | TRBJ2-7 | TRBV20-1 | - | TGCAGTGCTAGTAACAGGAATTTATACGAGCAGTACTTC | CSASNRNLYEQYF
once | TRBJ1-2 | TRBV30 | - | TGTGCCTGGAGTAAGCCGGGAGGCTATGGCTACACCTTC | CAWSKPGGYGYTF
- | TRBJ2-3 | TRBV5-6 | TRBD2 | TGTGCCAGCAGCTGGGGGGGTCCCACCAGGGATACGCAGTATTTT | CASSWGGPTRDTQYF